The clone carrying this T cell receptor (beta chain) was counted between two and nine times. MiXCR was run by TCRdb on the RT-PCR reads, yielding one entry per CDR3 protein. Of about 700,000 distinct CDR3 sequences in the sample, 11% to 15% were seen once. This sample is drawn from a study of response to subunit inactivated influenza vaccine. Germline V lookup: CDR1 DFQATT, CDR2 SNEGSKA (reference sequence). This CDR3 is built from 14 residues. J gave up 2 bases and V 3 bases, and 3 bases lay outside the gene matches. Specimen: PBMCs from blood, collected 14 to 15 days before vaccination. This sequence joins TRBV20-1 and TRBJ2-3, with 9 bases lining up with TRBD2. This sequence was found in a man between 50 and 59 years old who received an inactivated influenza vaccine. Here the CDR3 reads CSASSSGNTDTQYF. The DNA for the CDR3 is TGCAGTGCTAGTTCTAGCGGGAACACAGATACGCAGTATTTT.